The 31 T cell receptor beta chains in this list originate from one sample, sequenced in a study of blood T cell repertoires in COVID-19. Only in-frame clones appear in the TCRdb table, and some are missing; sequencing was by immunoSEQ multiplex PCR. Among 140,000 to 150,000 clones listed, roughly 77% were seen once. Material for sequencing was peripheral blood. The receptors derive from a man aged 55-75 years with acute or convalescent COVID-19.

The chain couples TRBV5-5 to TRBJ2-5; D perhaps matches TRBD2 (6 bases). Germline V gene data show CDR1 as SGHKS and CDR2 as YYEKEE (reference sequence). The CDR3 has 15 amino acids. V was cut by 4 bases and J by 5 bases, with 18 bases left in between. CDR3 loop: CASSLGGKVWETQYF. In nucleotides, the CDR3 is TGTGCCAGCAGCCTCGGCGGGAAGGTTTGGGAGACCCAGTACTTC.

This clone came up a few times. The rearrangement uses TRBV5-6 and TRBJ2-5; perhaps TRBD2 as D (6 bases). V lost 4 bases and J lost 2, with 18 bases in between. In germline, CDR1 is SGHDT, CDR2 YYEEEE. The CDR3 totals 16 residues. The CDR3 region is CASSLWDLLLQETQYF. CDR3 DNA sequence: TGTGCCAGCAGCCTCTGGGACTTACTACTTCAAGAGACCCAGTACTTC.

V is TRBV7-9 and J is TRBJ2-1, with D possibly matching TRBD2 (6 bases). From germline, CDR1 is SEHNR and CDR2 FQNEAQ (reference sequence). Trimming removed 1 base at V and 0 bases at J, with 10 bases between. The CDR3 covers 16 residues. The CDR3 DNA sequence: TGTGCCAGCAGCTTAGGGGGGGAGAGCTCCTACAATGAGCAGTTCTTC. Translated: CASSLGGESSYNEQFF.

This clone was counted a few times. V gene TRBV28 combines with J gene TRBJ2-7; TRBD1 aligns across 9 bases. There are 17 residues in the CDR3. Trimming took 5 bases from V and 4 from J; bases not matched to a gene: 15. CDR1 is MDHEN and CDR2 is SYDVKM in the germline V gene. The CDR3 DNA reads TGTGCCAGCAGTGCGAGGAAGAGCGGGACAGGGAGGTACGAGCAGTACTTC. It specifies CASSARKSGTGRYEQYF.

The chain joins TRBV11-3 to TRBJ2-2, with 7 bases fitting TRBD2. Germline lookup yields CDR1 SGHNT and CDR2 YENEEA. The CDR3 extends over 14 amino acids. J gave up 6 bases and V 3 bases, and 4 bases lay outside the gene matches. The CDR3 DNA sequence: TGTGCCAGCAGCTTGGCGGGAGCGGCCGGGGAGCTGTTTTTT. Encoded protein: CASSLAGAAGELFF.

This CDR3 reads CASRDRGDGELFF. CDR3 in DNA: TGTGCCTCCCGGGACAGGGGTGACGGGGAGCTGTTTTTT. The chain is built from TRBV10-3 and TRBJ2-2; 10 bases line up with TRBD1. This CDR3 spans 13 amino acids. V shed 11 bases, J shed 7 bases, and the junction held 7 bases outside the gene matches. Germline CDR1 is ENHRY and CDR2 is SYGVKD.

The CDR3 sequence: CASSHGSGSKTLAKNIQYF. In nucleotides, the CDR3 is TGTGCCAGCAGTCACGGAAGCGGATCTAAGACTTTAGCCAAAAACATTCAGTACTTC. V gene TRBV6-6 combines with J gene TRBJ2-4, with a weak D call TRBD2 (5 bases). Germline CDR1 and CDR2: MNHNY and SVGAGI (reference sequence). This CDR3 is 19 amino acids long. V dropped 5 bases and J dropped 0 bases, with 23 bases sitting between them.

V is TRBV3-1 (or the pseudogene TRBV3-2) and J is TRBJ1-2, with 7 bases fitting TRBD1. The CDR3 extends over 14 amino acids. Trimming at V came to 0 bases and at J to 8 bases, leaving 6 bases not matched to a gene. Germline CDR1 LGHDT, CDR2 YNNKEL (reference sequence). The CDR3 bases are TGTGCCAGCAGCCAAGAGCGGGACAGCTGCGGCTACACCTTC. It yields the protein CASSQERDSCGYTF.

The rearrangement joins TRBV27 to TRBJ2-7, with TRBD1 identical over 7 bases. Germline loops: CDR1 MNHEY, CDR2 SMNVEV (reference sequence). Trimming removed 0 bases from V and 3 bases from J; junction bases left unmatched: 5. The CDR3 spans 15 residues. The CDR3 protein is CASSLSVAGGYEQYF. The CDR3 coding sequence is TGTGCCAGCAGTTTATCGGTCGCAGGGGGCTACGAGCAGTACTTC.

A few counts support this clone. The chain is built from TRBV3-1 (or the pseudogene TRBV3-2) and TRBJ1-4; 7 nucleotides line up with TRBD1. The CDR3 has 14 residues. The germline V gene has CDR1 LGHDT and CDR2 YNNKEL (reference sequence). V lost 4 bases, J lost 6 bases, and 5 bases stayed unmatched. In DNA, the CDR3 is TGTGCCAGCAGCCCAGGGACAGCCGATGAAAAACTGTTTTTT. Translated: CASSPGTADEKLFF.

This chain links TRBV30 with TRBJ2-5; 8 nucleotides align to TRBD1. Trimming at V came to 0 bases and at J to 5 bases, leaving 11 bases not matched to a gene. The length of the CDR3 is 16 residues. CDR1 and CDR2 (germline): GTSNPN, SVGIG (reference sequence). CDR3 bases: TGTGCCTGGAGTGTACGTTCAGGGGGCTATGGTGAGACCCAGTACTTC. Translated, it gives CAWSVRSGGYGETQYF.

The V call is TRBV3-1 (or the pseudogene TRBV3-2), the J call TRBJ1-4, with 11 bases aligning to TRBD1. Losses at the gene ends were 4 bases for V and 7 bases for J; bases not matched to a gene: 5. This CDR3 is 15 amino acids long. Germline values: CDR1 LGHDT, CDR2 YNNKEL (reference sequence). Here the CDR3 DNA reads TGTGCCAGCAGCCGTGGACAGGGGGCGAGTGAAAAACTGTTTTTT. This sequence encodes CASSRGQGASEKLFF.

The chain combines TRBV15 with TRBJ2-5; D is possibly TRBD2 (5 bases). CDR1 LNHNV and CDR2 YYDKDF come from the germline V gene (reference sequence). CDR3 size: 16 residues. Trimming removed 1 base from V and 2 bases from J, with 14 bases in between. The CDR3 here is CATSRGSSRVQETQYF. In nucleotides, the CDR3 is TGTGCCACCAGCAGAGGTAGTTCGCGGGTGCAAGAGACCCAGTACTTC.

The chain employs TRBV27 and TRBJ1-2; D not resolved. The germline CDR1 and CDR2 sequences are MNHEY and SMNVEV (reference sequence). The CDR3 consists of 15 residues. The V end lost 0 bases, the J end lost 5 bases, and 13 bases lay between the germline ends. The CDR3 nucleotides read TGTGCCAGCAGTTTATCGGCTATGTCGAGGTATGGCTACACCTTC. It yields the protein CASSLSAMSRYGYTF.

This rearrangement joins TRBV28 to TRBJ2-5, with unresolved D. The CDR3 has 15 amino acids. V was cut by 3 bases and J by 1 base, with 12 bases left in between. Germline V CDR1 and CDR2: MDHEN, SYDVKM. CDR3 protein: CASSFPGKAQETQYF. The CDR3 nucleotides read TGTGCCAGCAGTTTTCCAGGCAAGGCCCAAGAGACCCAGTACTTC.

The J gene is TRBJ1-1, the V gene TRBV6-1, with D uncertain. V was clipped by 3 bases and J by 6 bases, with 11 bases between them. The CDR3 covers 13 residues. Germline CDR1 MNHNS, CDR2 SASEGT. The CDR3, as DNA: TGTGCCAGCAGTGACAGGTACCAAGCTGAAGCTTTCTTT. This sequence encodes CASSDRYQAEAFF.

This chain connects TRBV5-1 to TRBJ2-2; D is unresolved. In germline, CDR1 is SGHRS, CDR2 YFSETQ. The CDR3 is 14 residues long. Between the trimmed V and J ends, which lost 3 bases and 6 bases, there was a span of 12 bases. Written as DNA, the CDR3 is TGCGCCAGCAGCTATGACTCTCACGCCGGGGAGCTGTTTTTT. Translated: CASSYDSHAGELFF.

This clone appeared a few times. The rearrangement links TRBV29-1 to TRBJ2-1; TRBD1 aligns across 8 bases. In germline, CDR1 is SQVTM, CDR2 ANQGSEA. V lost 3 bases, J lost 8 bases, and 12 bases stayed unmatched. The CDR3 has 15 residues. The CDR3 DNA is TGCAGCGTTGATGCTCGGACAGGGATCTTAGATGAGCAGTTCTTC. It specifies CSVDARTGILDEQFF.

The V call is TRBV27, the J call TRBJ2-7; 7 bases align to TRBD2. The CDR3 loop spans 15 amino acids. CDR1 MNHEY and CDR2 SMNVEV come from the germline V gene (reference sequence). The junction had 7 bases not matched to a gene; V was cut back by 5 bases and J by 0 bases. CDR3 sequence (DNA): TGTGCCAGCAGTCTACTAGCGCACCACTCCTACGAGCAGTACTTC. Its protein product is CASSLLAHHSYEQYF.

This chain links TRBV6-2 or TRBV6-3 with TRBJ1-1; 7 bases line up with TRBD1. The CDR3 length is 14 residues. The V gene's germline CDR1 is MNHEY and CDR2 SVGEGT. J lost 4 bases, V lost 2 bases, and 4 bases had no gene match. The CDR3 sequence is CASSYARTGTEAFF. CDR3 coding DNA: TGTGCCAGCAGTTACGCCAGGACAGGCACTGAAGCTTTCTTT.

This clone was observed at least ten times. J is TRBJ1-2 and V is TRBV19, with 7 bases matching TRBD1. The CDR3 totals 13 residues. Germline loops: CDR1 LNHDA, CDR2 SQIVND (reference sequence). After removal of 3 bases from V and 8 bases from J, the junction contained 6 bases not matched to a gene. CDR3 in amino acids: CASSIRQGDGYTF. In nucleotides, the CDR3 is TGTGCCAGTAGTATCCGGCAGGGGGACGGCTACACCTTC.

V gene TRBV7-2 combines with J gene TRBJ1-5; D unresolved. V was cut by 6 bases and J by 7 bases, with 10 bases left in between. Germline V gives CDR1 SGHTA, CDR2 FQGNSA. The CDR3 sequence is 12 residues long. The CDR3 bases are TGTGCCAGCAGTTGGGAGGGACAGCCCCAGCATTTT. As protein: CASSWEGQPQHF.

This clone was found once. The rearrangement joins TRBV4-1 to TRBJ1-1; D gene uncertain. CDR3 length: 14 amino acids. Germline loops: CDR1 MGHRA, CDR2 YSYEKL. V lost 3 bases to trimming and J lost 0 bases, with 8 bases between them. The CDR3 bases are TGCGCCAGCAGCCAGTCCAGTCTGAACACTGAAGCTTTCTTT. It translates to CASSQSSLNTEAFF.

V and J are TRBV2 and TRBJ2-7; D not certain. The CDR3 length is 14 residues. The germline gives CDR1 SNHLY, CDR2 FYNNEI. Trimming left V 8 bases short and J 0 bases short, with 14 bases between. The CDR3 DNA reads TGTGCCAGCGCACTCCAACTAAGCTCCTACGAGCAGTACTTC. The encoded protein is CASALQLSSYEQYF.

CDR3 amino acids: CATSDLGTNYNEQFF. In DNA, the CDR3 is TGTGCCACCAGTGATTTGGGGACAAACTACAATGAGCAGTTCTTC. The J gene is TRBJ2-1, the V gene TRBV24-1; possible D gene TRBD1, 6 bases. The CDR3 loop spans 15 amino acids. Germline V lookup: CDR1 KGHDR, CDR2 SFDVKD. Between the trimmed V and J ends, which lost 0 bases and 3 bases, there was a span of 8 bases.

This clone showed up just a few times. The rearrangement joins TRBV19 to TRBJ2-7, with D tentatively TRBD1 (8 bases). Per germline, CDR1 LNHDA and CDR2 SQIVND (reference sequence). The CDR3 consists of 15 residues. V shed 1 base and J shed 2 bases, with 12 bases lying between them. The chain's CDR3 is CASSIGTGGAYEQYF. The CDR3 bases are TGTGCCAGTAGTATAGGAACAGGGGGGGCCTACGAGCAGTACTTC.

The rearrangement joins TRBV2 to TRBJ1-2; the match to TRBD1 covers 9 bases. V trimming: 10 bases; J trimming: 5 bases; junction bases outside the gene matches: 5. The CDR3 extends over 12 amino acids. CDR1 and CDR2 (germline): SNHLY, FYNNEI. The CDR3 reads CATTGQGYGYTF. CDR3 nucleotide sequence: TGTGCCACCACGGGACAGGGTTATGGCTACACCTTC.

This clone was seen only once. The chain joins TRBV18 to TRBJ2-5; 8 nucleotides align to TRBD1. CDR3 length: 15 residues. Germline CDR1 is KGHSH and CDR2 is LQKENI. After removal of 3 bases from V and 5 bases from J, the junction contained 8 bases not matched to a gene. Written as DNA, the CDR3 is TGTGCCAGCTCACCCTCCCAGGGGGCAGGCGAGACCCAGTACTTC. It translates to CASSPSQGAGETQYF.

V is TRBV18 and J is TRBJ2-7; D gene unclear. V lost 3 bases and J lost 5, with 11 bases in between. CDR3 length equals 13 residues. CDR1 KGHSH and CDR2 LQKENI come from the germline V gene. The CDR3 is CASSPPGRNEQYF. CDR3 nucleotides: TGTGCCAGCTCACCCCCAGGTCGGAACGAGCAGTACTTC. Using reference TRBV18 and TRBJ2-7 for the parts outside the CDR3, the full variable domain is NAGVMQNPRHLVRRRGQEARLRCSPMKGHSHVYWYRQLPEEGLKFMVYLQKENIIDESGMPKERFSAEFPKEGPSILRIQQVVRGDSAAYFCASSPPGRNEQYFGPGTRLTVT.

The chain has TRBV7-3 and TRBJ2-1; D might be TRBD2 (6 bases). V lost 5 bases and J 0 bases, leaving 11 bases between the germline ends. CDR1 SGHTA and CDR2 FQGTGA come from the germline V gene. This CDR3 contains 15 residues. The CDR3 here is CASSIAVSSYNEQFF. For the CDR3, the DNA is TGTGCCAGCAGCATAGCGGTAAGCTCCTACAATGAGCAGTTCTTC. The full variable domain, rest sourced from reference TRBV7-3 and TRBJ2-1, is GAGVSQTPSNKVTEKGKYVELRCDPISGHTALYWYRQSLGQGPEFLIYFQGTGAADDSGLPNDRFFAVRPEGSVSTLKIQRTERGDSAVYLCASSIAVSSYNEQFFGPGTRLTVL.

The rearrangement links TRBV9 to TRBJ2-5, with 8 positions matching TRBD1. Trimming at V came to 3 bases and at J to 3 bases, leaving 10 bases not matched to a gene. In germline, CDR1 is SGDLS, CDR2 YYNGEE. This CDR3 is built from 16 residues. The CDR3 spells CASSETSGTGEETQYF. CDR3 DNA: TGTGCCAGCAGCGAGACCTCCGGGACAGGAGAAGAGACCCAGTACTTC.